The 20 T cell receptor beta chains in this list originate from one sample, sequenced in a study of cytomegalovirus exposure and HLA in healthy donors. The protocol was immunoSEQ multiplex PCR, while the TCRdb copy is restricted to in-frame clones and leaves out a portion. The sample contains 200,000 to 300,000 clones, approximately 90% of which appear only once. The source material was PBMCs. The receptors here all came from a man younger than 35 in good health and CMV-seronegative.

This chain joins TRBV5-5 and TRBJ1-4, with D possibly TRBD1 on 5 matching bases. The CDR3 totals 15 residues. The V gene lost 0 bases and the J gene lost 6 bases, with 12 bases spanning the gap. Germline values: CDR1 SGHKS, CDR2 YYEKEE (reference sequence). The CDR3 DNA reads TGTGCCAGCAGCTTGGATGGGGGGAGGTATGAAAAACTGTTTTTT. Its translation is CASSLDGGRYEKLFF.

In this sample, this clone turned up a few times. V gene TRBV7-9 combines with J gene TRBJ1-2; 10 positions match TRBD1. The CDR3 is 14 amino acids. CDR1 and CDR2 from the germline V gene are SEHNR and FQNEAQ (reference sequence). Germline trimming cut 6 bases from V and 6 bases from J; bases unmatched to any gene: 7. The CDR3 is CASRDGTGEDGYTF. The CDR3 region has the DNA TGTGCCAGCAGGGACGGGACAGGGGAGGATGGCTACACCTTC.

The J gene is TRBJ1-2, the V gene TRBV4-3; the D gene is possibly TRBD1 (5 bases). Deletions cut 0 bases from V and 1 base from J, with 12 bases between. The CDR3 has 16 amino acids. Germline V gene sequence: CDR1 LGHNA, CDR2 YSLEER. The CDR3, as DNA: TGCGCCAGCAGCCAAGATCCCAGGGCGGTTAACTATGGCTACACCTTC. Amino acids: CASSQDPRAVNYGYTF.

The rearrangement links TRBV6-4 to TRBJ1-1; possibly TRBD1 for D (5 bases). CDR3 length: 14 residues. The germline CDR1 and CDR2 sequences are MRHNA and SNTAGT. Trimming took off 4 bases at V and 1 base at J, with 10 bases between the two ends. CDR3 region: CASSAGGSNTEAFF. The CDR3 DNA reads TGTGCCAGCAGTGCCGGGGGTTCGAACACTGAAGCTTTCTTT.

The chain's CDR3 is CASSDPNYYYMNTEAFF. The CDR3 DNA follows: TGTGCCAGCAGTGACCCGAACTACTACTATATGAACACTGAAGCTTTCTTT. The chain links TRBV6-4 to TRBJ1-1; D ambiguous. V was cut by 2 bases and J by 0 bases, with 16 bases left in between. Germline CDR1 is MRHNA and CDR2 is SNTAGT. The CDR3 runs 17 residues.

The rearrangement joins TRBV27 to TRBJ1-6; no clear D gene. CDR1 and CDR2 from the germline V gene are MNHEY and SMNVEV (reference sequence). V gave up 6 bases and J gave up 6 bases, with 15 bases separating them. The CDR3 spans 15 residues. This chain's CDR3 is CASRGGSHLNSPLHF. CDR3 coding DNA: TGTGCCAGCAGGGGAGGGTCTCATCTTAATTCACCCCTCCACTTT.

The chain uses TRBV7-9 and TRBJ2-3; D remains unclear. CDR1 is SEHNR and CDR2 is FQNEAQ in the germline V gene (reference sequence). This CDR3 region has 15 residues. V lost 2 bases and J 0 bases, leaving 9 bases between the germline ends. The CDR3 DNA reads TGTGCCAGCAGCTTACGCGCGGATAGCACAGATACGCAGTATTTT. As protein: CASSLRADSTDTQYF.

This chain joins TRBV5-1 and TRBJ2-7; maybe TRBD2 (5 bases). CDR1 is SGHRS, CDR2 YFSETQ, per germline. The CDR3 loop spans 13 amino acids. With 2 bases removed from V and 6 bases from J, the gap between germline ends came to 12 bases. The CDR3: CASSLLVSAEQYF. DNA for the CDR3: TGCGCCAGCAGCTTACTAGTATCCGCCGAGCAGTACTTC.

The J gene is TRBJ1-5, the V gene TRBV30, with D maybe TRBD1 (5 bases). V lost 0 bases and J 0 bases, leaving 15 bases between the germline ends. The CDR3 has 17 amino acids. The germline V gene has CDR1 GTSNPN and CDR2 SVGIG (reference sequence). In DNA, the CDR3 is TGTGCCTGGAGTGTGGGCAGGGCCGATTATAGCAATCAGCCCCAGCATTTT. The encoded protein is CAWSVGRADYSNQPQHF.

The rearrangement joins TRBV4-3 to TRBJ2-7; 9 nucleotides align to TRBD2. J was trimmed by 4 bases and V by 2 bases; bases with no gene match: 6. Germline CDR1 is LGHNA and CDR2 is YSLEER. This CDR3 comprises 15 residues. CDR3 residues: CASSQTAGGSYEQYF. The CDR3 DNA sequence: TGCGCCAGCAGCCAAACAGCGGGGGGTAGTTACGAGCAGTACTTC.

This sequence joins TRBV12-1 and TRBJ2-2; the table's TRBD2 call for D was not verified on the DNA. TRBV12-1 is a listed pseudogene. The CDR3 is 13 residues long. CDR3 amino acids: CDRSCPLLGELFF. CDR3 coding DNA: TGTGACAGATCGTGCCCCTTACTCGGGGAGCTGTTTTTT.

The chain joins TRBV7-2 to TRBJ2-6; 7 bases align to TRBD1. Unmatched junction bases numbered 11, after V lost 1 base and J lost 5 bases. CDR1 and CDR2 from the germline V gene are SGHTA and FQGNSA. This CDR3 contains 18 residues. In DNA form, the CDR3 reads TGTGCCAGCAGCTTAGGGGACAGTGGACCTCTGAGGGCCAACGTCCTGACTTTC. Translating it yields CASSLGDSGPLRANVLTF.

This rearrangement joins TRBV27 to TRBJ2-2, with TRBD2 identical over 8 bases. V shed 8 bases, J shed 6 bases, and the junction held 8 bases outside the gene matches. Germline V gene data show CDR1 as MNHEY and CDR2 as SMNVEV (reference sequence). The CDR3 is 14 amino acids. CDR3 in DNA: TGTGCCAGCTCGTCGGGGGGGCTCGCCGGGGAGCTGTTTTTT. This translates into CASSSGGLAGELFF.

This clone was observed a single time. The chain joins TRBV2 to TRBJ2-2; no definite D call. The germline V gene has CDR1 SNHLY and CDR2 FYNNEI. This CDR3 comprises 15 residues. Between the trimmed V and J ends, which lost 4 bases and 4 bases, there was a span of 13 bases. CDR3 nucleotide sequence: TGTGCCAGCAGTGTAAACGTGCCGGGCACCGGGGAGCTGTTTTTT. This codes for CASSVNVPGTGELFF.

The rearrangement uses TRBV27 and TRBJ1-3; D gene unclear. CDR1 and CDR2 from the germline V gene are MNHEY and SMNVEV (reference sequence). This CDR3 comprises 14 residues. Trimming took 3 bases from V and 6 from J, leaving 12 bases between them. The CDR3 reads CASSLSDQSNTIYF. The CDR3 nucleotides are TGTGCCAGCAGTTTGTCAGATCAATCAAACACCATATATTTT.

This clone was detected only once. The chain carries TRBV7-9 and TRBJ2-7, with TRBD1 matching 7 bases. The CDR3 covers 16 residues. After removal of 5 bases from V and 0 bases from J, the junction contained 10 bases not matched to a gene. Per germline, CDR1 SEHNR and CDR2 FQNEAQ (reference sequence). This CDR3 is CASSPPTGMVSYEQYF. The CDR3 region has the DNA TGTGCCAGCAGCCCCCCGACAGGGATGGTCTCCTACGAGCAGTACTTC.

V is TRBV27 and J is TRBJ2-1; 8 nucleotides line up with TRBD2. The CDR3 totals 17 residues. Germline V gene lookup returns CDR1 MNHEY and CDR2 SMNVEV (reference sequence). After removal of 5 bases from V and 5 bases from J, the junction contained 14 bases not matched to a gene. DNA for the CDR3: TGTGCCAGCAGTCCTAGTGCCCTTAGCGGGGAAGACAATGAGCAGTTCTTC. Its protein is CASSPSALSGEDNEQFF.

This chain uses TRBV18 with TRBJ2-7; no clear D gene. Germline V gives CDR1 KGHSH, CDR2 LQKENI. Deletions cut 6 bases from V and 6 bases from J, with 12 bases between. The CDR3 runs 12 residues. This chain's CDR3 is CASSLERGEQYF. The CDR3 region has the DNA TGTGCCAGCTCGCTAGAAAGAGGCGAGCAGTACTTC.

V and J are TRBV5-4 and TRBJ2-3; 8 nucleotides align to TRBD2. V lost 4 bases, J lost 1 base, and 8 bases stayed unmatched. Germline-derived CDR1 and CDR2 are SGHNT and YYREEE (reference sequence). The CDR3 is made up of 16 amino acids. CDR3 bases: TGTGCCAGCAGCGTACCAGCGGGGGCGGGCACAGATACGCAGTATTTT. Its translation is CASSVPAGAGTDTQYF.

This chain's CDR3 is CASSVRAGGQETQYF. The CDR3 DNA is TGCGCCAGCAGCGTTCGAGCGGGGGGGCAAGAGACCCAGTACTTC. The gene calls are TRBV4-1 and TRBJ2-5; 10 bases are a match to TRBD2. CDR3 length: 15 residues. After removal of 5 bases from V and 2 bases from J, the junction contained 5 bases not matched to a gene. CDR1 and CDR2 (germline): MGHRA, YSYEKL.